Below, 27 T cell receptor beta chains from the same sample are listed, as sequenced in a study of T cell responses to AZD1222 COVID-19 vaccine. TCRdb's copy holds only in-frame clones and misses some; the assay was immunoSEQ multiplex PCR. The sample has about 110,000 clones, 88% seen once. The sequenced sample was peripheral blood, obtained on day 0 of AZD1222 vaccination. Receptors were obtained from an adult in good health.

J is TRBJ1-1 and V is TRBV5-1; 7 bases agree with TRBD1. Per germline, CDR1 SGHRS and CDR2 YFSETQ. The trim removed 4 bases at V and 8 bases at J, leaving 8 bases unmatched. This CDR3 spans 13 amino acids. The CDR3 loop is CASSRGRGVEAFF. The CDR3 DNA reads as TGCGCCAGCAGCAGGGGGCGCGGGGTCGAAGCTTTCTTT.

The rearrangement uses TRBV5-8 and TRBJ1-4, with a possible D match to TRBD1 (5 bases). CDR1 is SGHTS and CDR2 is YDEGEE in the germline V gene. The CDR3 loop spans 16 amino acids. V was cut by 4 bases and J by 4 bases, with 17 bases left in between. The CDR3 loop reads CASSLLEGTINEKLFF. Written as DNA, the CDR3 is TGTGCCAGCAGCCTTCTCGAGGGGACCATTAATGAAAAACTGTTTTTT.

This clone has more than one count but fewer than ten. The chain is built from TRBV11-3 and TRBJ2-7, with 8 bases aligning to TRBD1. The CDR3 length is 15 residues. V shed 2 bases, J shed 3 bases, and the junction held 6 bases outside the gene matches. CDR1 is SGHNT and CDR2 is YENEEA in the germline V gene. CDR3 sequence reads: CASSLQTGALYEQYF. The CDR3 DNA reads as TGTGCCAGCAGCTTACAGACAGGGGCCCTCTACGAGCAGTACTTC.

This chain joins TRBV6-2 or TRBV6-3 and TRBJ2-3; unclear D gene. The CDR3 spans 12 residues. Germline loops: CDR1 MNHEY, CDR2 SVGEGT. The V gene lost 2 bases and the J gene lost 6 bases, with 6 bases spanning the gap. The CDR3 DNA reads TGTGCCAGCAGTTACCGGCCGGATACGCAGTATTTT. Protein: CASSYRPDTQYF.

The V gene is TRBV5-1, the J gene TRBJ1-1; D gene uncertain. The germline V and J ends were trimmed by 0 bases and 1 base, with 4 bases remaining between them. This CDR3 spans 13 amino acids. Germline V CDR1 and CDR2: SGHRS, YFSETQ. This CDR3 is CASSLGTNTEAFF. Written as DNA, the CDR3 is TGCGCCAGCAGCTTGGGAACGAACACTGAAGCTTTCTTT.

This clone occurred once. The CDR3: CASSVRGASQETQYF. The CDR3 DNA reads TGTGCCAGCAGCGTACGTGGGGCTTCCCAAGAGACCCAGTACTTC. The chain has TRBV9 and TRBJ2-5; perhaps TRBD1 as D (5 bases). CDR3 length: 15 residues. V was pared by 1 base and J by 1 base, with 11 bases between. Germline V gives CDR1 SGDLS, CDR2 YYNGEE.

This clone was seen a few times. The chain combines TRBV19 with TRBJ1-2; D not resolved. Germline V gene lookup returns CDR1 LNHDA and CDR2 SQIVND (reference sequence). CDR3 length equals 14 residues. V was trimmed by 4 bases and J by 5 bases, leaving 14 bases between them. The CDR3 region has the DNA TGTGCCAGTAGTACGGACCGACGGGCTTATGGCTACACCTTC. Its protein product is CASSTDRRAYGYTF. Drawing the rest from reference TRBV19 and TRBJ1-2, the complete variable domain is DGGITQSPKYLFRKEGQNVTLSCEQNLNHDAMYWYRQDPGQGLRLIYYSQIVNDFQKGDIAEGYSVSREKKESFPLTVTSAQKNPTAFYLCASSTDRRAYGYTFGSGTRLTVV.

The rearrangement links TRBV7-8 to TRBJ2-5; perhaps TRBD2 as D (6 bases). V was cut by 3 bases and J by 5 bases, with 13 bases left in between. The germline V gene has CDR1 SGHVS and CDR2 FQNEAQ. The CDR3 is 14 amino acids. Written as DNA, the CDR3 is TGTGCCAGCAGCTTTAGCGATGGGGGGGAGACCCAGTACTTC. Translating gives CASSFSDGGETQYF.

This chain joins TRBV27 and TRBJ2-3, with 13 nucleotides matching TRBD2. The CDR3 totals 15 residues. Germline CDR1 MNHEY, CDR2 SMNVEV (reference sequence). V gave up 5 bases and J gave up 8 bases; unmatched junction bases: 7. CDR3 nucleotide sequence: TGTGCCAGCAGTCTAGGGACTAGCGGGGTTGTTACGCAGTATTTT. It codes for CASSLGTSGVVTQYF.

The genes are TRBV3-1 (or the pseudogene TRBV3-2) and TRBJ1-2; D uncertain. CDR1 is LGHDT and CDR2 is YNNKEL in the germline V gene (reference sequence). V was cut by 0 bases and J by 7 bases, with 18 bases left in between. The CDR3 loop spans 16 amino acids. Here the CDR3 reads CASSQDGWGGLGGYTF. As DNA, the CDR3 is TGTGCCAGCAGCCAAGATGGTTGGGGAGGGTTGGGTGGCTACACCTTC.

The chain combines TRBV6-5 with TRBJ2-7; unclear D gene. V lost 8 bases and J 1 base, leaving 9 bases between the germline ends. Germline V gene data show CDR1 as MNHEY and CDR2 as SVGAGI. This CDR3 is 12 amino acids long. CDR3 in DNA: TGTGCCAGCGAGGATCGTTCCTACGAGCAGTACTTC. It encodes CASEDRSYEQYF.

The rearrangement joins TRBV12-3 or TRBV12-4 to TRBJ2-7, with D possibly TRBD1 on 6 matching bases. V lost 6 bases and J 2 bases, leaving 11 bases between the germline ends. The CDR3 consists of 13 residues. For the CDR3, the DNA is TGTGCCAGCAGCAGGGGTCAGGCCTACGAGCAGTACTTC. This sequence encodes CASSRGQAYEQYF.

V and J are TRBV3-1 (or the pseudogene TRBV3-2) and TRBJ1-6; D might be TRBD1 (6 bases). This CDR3 is 16 amino acids long. Between the trimmed V and J ends, which lost 1 base and 10 bases, there was a span of 17 bases. Germline V gives CDR1 LGHDT, CDR2 YNNKEL (reference sequence). The CDR3 sequence is CASSQGAGTTGSPLHF. DNA for the CDR3: TGTGCCAGCAGCCAAGGTGCCGGGACAACAGGGTCACCCCTCCACTTT.

This clone was counted a single time. V gene TRBV10-3 combines with J gene TRBJ2-7; D remains unclear. Between the trimmed V and J ends, which lost 2 bases and 5 bases, there was a span of 7 bases. The CDR3 length is 12 residues. The germline CDR1 and CDR2 sequences are ENHRY and SYGVKD. CDR3 region: CAISEPLHEQYF. The CDR3 DNA reads as TGTGCCATCAGTGAGCCCCTCCACGAGCAGTACTTC.

This chain connects TRBV6-5 to TRBJ2-1; TRBD1 is a possible D gene (6 bases). V lost 5 bases to trimming and J lost 16 bases, with 24 bases between them. This CDR3 has 14 amino acids. Per germline, CDR1 MNHEY and CDR2 SVGAGI. In nucleotides, the CDR3 is TGTGCCAGCAGTCCAATGGGGGCCGGGACCGGTCCTTTCTTC. It translates to CASSPMGAGTGPFF.

The chain recombines TRBV18 with TRBJ1-1; TRBD1 might be the D (5 bases). V was clipped by 5 bases and J by 2 bases, with 9 bases between them. The CDR3 length is 13 residues. The germline V gene has CDR1 KGHSH and CDR2 LQKENI. Here the CDR3 reads CASSATGNTEAFF. The CDR3 coding sequence is TGTGCCAGCTCAGCCACAGGAAACACTGAAGCTTTCTTT.

This clone has more than one count but fewer than ten. The V and J genes are TRBV6-4 and TRBJ1-5, with 7 positions matching TRBD1. The CDR3 covers 16 residues. Losses at the gene ends were 3 bases for V and 3 bases for J; bases not matched to a gene: 8. Germline values: CDR1 MRHNA, CDR2 SNTAGT. As DNA, the CDR3 is TGTGCCAGCAGTGAAACCACAGGGGACAACAATCAGCCCCAGCATTTT. As protein: CASSETTGDNNQPQHF.

V is TRBV7-8 and J is TRBJ1-5; no firm D call. CDR3 length equals 15 residues. The V gene lost 0 bases and the J gene lost 5 bases, with 11 bases spanning the gap. Germline V gene lookup returns CDR1 SGHVS and CDR2 FQNEAQ. CDR3 amino acids: CASSLAVTADQPQHF. Here the CDR3 DNA reads TGTGCCAGCAGCTTAGCCGTTACGGCAGATCAGCCCCAGCATTTT.

The chain is built from TRBV5-1 and TRBJ2-4; 9 nucleotides line up with TRBD1. The germline V gene encodes CDR1 SGHRS and CDR2 YFSETQ. J gave up 8 bases and V 4 bases, and 7 bases lay outside the gene matches. The CDR3 extends over 14 amino acids. CDR3 loop: CASSVQGARDIQYF. The DNA for the CDR3 is TGCGCCAGCAGCGTACAGGGGGCGCGAGACATTCAGTACTTC.

A word on this clone: Other nucleotide sequences in the sample specify the same CDR3. This chain links TRBV29-1 with TRBJ2-7, with TRBD2 matching over 11 bases. V gave up 7 bases and J gave up 1 base; unmatched junction bases: 3. The V gene's germline CDR1 is SQVTM and CDR2 ANQGSEA. The length of the CDR3 is 13 residues. The CDR3 spells CSAGTSGSYEQYF. In nucleotides, the CDR3 is TGCAGCGCCGGGACTAGCGGTTCCTACGAGCAGTACTTC.

The chain combines TRBV7-3 with TRBJ2-1; D not resolved. The CDR3 sequence is 13 residues long. V lost 0 bases to trimming and J lost 6 bases, with 6 bases between them. Germline V gene lookup returns CDR1 SGHTA and CDR2 FQGTGA. The CDR3 spells CASSLTLVNEQFF. The CDR3 DNA reads as TGTGCCAGCAGCTTAACCTTGGTCAATGAGCAGTTCTTC. The whole variable domain, filled in from reference TRBV7-3 and TRBJ2-1, reads GAGVSQTPSNKVTEKGKYVELRCDPISGHTALYWYRQSLGQGPEFLIYFQGTGAADDSGLPNDRFFAVRPEGSVSTLKIQRTERGDSAVYLCASSLTLVNEQFFGPGTRLTVL.

The chain links TRBV7-2 to TRBJ2-7; 11 bases match TRBD1. The germline CDR1 and CDR2 sequences are SGHTA and FQGNSA. The CDR3 is 15 amino acids. V was clipped by 3 bases and J by 3 bases; unmatched bases: 4. The CDR3 nucleotides are TGTGCCAGCAGCTTCGGGACAGGGGGATACTACGAGCAGTACTTC. Its protein is CASSFGTGGYYEQYF.

The sample holds a few counts of this clone. The chain couples TRBV20-1 to TRBJ1-5; TRBD1 might be the D (5 bases). Germline V gives CDR1 DFQATT, CDR2 SNEGSKA (reference sequence). The CDR3 extends over 13 amino acids. Trimming cost V 3 bases and J 2 bases, with 8 bases left between them. The CDR3 spells CSASAGGNQPQHF. The CDR3 region has the DNA TGCAGTGCTAGTGCGGGGGGCAATCAGCCCCAGCATTTT.

The rearrangement joins TRBV5-1 to TRBJ1-2; TRBD1 aligns across 10 bases. With V trimmed by 2 bases and J by 6 bases, 1 base remained unmatched. Germline V CDR1 and CDR2: SGHRS, YFSETQ. This CDR3 comprises 13 residues. The CDR3 region is CASSFGTGDGYTF. CDR3 DNA: TGCGCCAGCAGCTTCGGGACAGGGGATGGCTACACCTTC.

There are a few counts of this clone. J is TRBJ2-1 and V is TRBV6-5; D might be TRBD2 (5 bases). Germline lookup yields CDR1 MNHEY and CDR2 SVGAGI. Trimming stripped 6 bases from V and 12 bases from J, with 21 bases between. The CDR3 loop spans 14 amino acids. The CDR3, as DNA: TGTGCCAGCAGCTATACCGACTCGGCCCGGGGGCAGTTCTTC. This sequence encodes CASSYTDSARGQFF.

This chain connects TRBV19 to TRBJ2-5; D is possibly TRBD2 (6 bases). Trimming took 7 bases from V and 2 from J, leaving 20 bases between them. Germline assignment: CDR1 LNHDA and CDR2 SQIVND (reference sequence). The CDR3 covers 16 residues. The chain's CDR3 is CASKASGVIPQETQYF. In DNA form, the CDR3 reads TGTGCCAGTAAGGCGTCGGGGGTTATCCCACAAGAGACCCAGTACTTC.

This clone was recorded once. The gene calls are TRBV11-3 and TRBJ2-3; 8 nucleotides agree with TRBD2. Trimming removed 5 bases from V and 4 bases from J; junction bases left unmatched: 2. Germline V lookup: CDR1 SGHNT, CDR2 YENEEA. The CDR3 has 13 residues. CDR3 sequence: CASSTGGPDTQYF. DNA for the CDR3: TGTGCCAGCAGCACGGGAGGGCCAGATACGCAGTATTTT.